This is a list of T cell receptor beta chains from one sample in a study. TCRdb processed the 5' RACE reads anew with MiXCR; each CDR3 protein has one entry. Of 55,000 to 75,000 distinct CDR3 sequences listed, 30% are singletons. The source material was tumor-infiltrating naive CD4+ T cells sorted from the breast tumor. The receptors were sampled from a female donor with breast cancer. The CDR3 runs from the conserved cysteine through the conserved F or W. D genes are given only for firm matches. Clone size, where shown, is once, few, many, or a class for clones that have expanded.

abundance	d_gene	v_gene	j_gene	CDR3nt	CDR3aa
few	TRBD1	TRBV6-5	TRBJ2-1	TGTGCCAGCACCACGGGGACAGGGGGCCACAATGAGCAGTTCTTC	CASTTGTGGHNEQFF
.	.	TRBV6-1	TRBJ1-1	TGTGCCAGCAGTAGGGGGAACAGCGGCATGAACACTGAAGCTTTCTTT	CASSRGNSGMNTEAFF
few	.	TRBV5-4	TRBJ2-7	TGTGCCAGCAGGGTGGCAGGGAGTGACGAGCAGTACTTC	CASRVAGSDEQYF
.	.	TRBV28	TRBJ2-5	TGTGCCAGCAGCCCGGAACAGGGCGGGGAGACCCAGTACTTC	CASSPEQGGETQYF
many	.	TRBV12-3/TRBV12-4	TRBJ2-4	TGTGCCAGCAGTTTTTTTGGGGGACAAAACATTCAGTACTTC	CASSFFGGQNIQYF
.	.	TRBV7-6	TRBJ2-6	TGTGCCAGCGGCTTATCGCAGGGTGGCGGGGCCAACGTCCTGACTTTC	CASGLSQGGGANVLTF
few	.	TRBV5-1	TRBJ2-7	TGCGCCAGCAGCCTCGGGTCGACTTCCTACGAGCAGTACTTC	CASSLGSTSYEQYF
.	TRBD2	TRBV10-3	TRBJ2-7	TGTGCCATCAGTGATCATGTAGCGGGAGCATCCTACGAGCAGTACTTC	CAISDHVAGASYEQYF
.	.	TRBV3-1	TRBJ1-1	TGTGCCAGCAGCCAAGATATGGCCACTGAAGCTTTCTTT	CASSQDMATEAFF
.	.	TRBV24-1	TRBJ2-5	TGTGCCACCAGTGACCCCCGTCCGGGACAACAAGAGACCCAGTACTTC	CATSDPRPGQQETQYF
many	.	TRBV5-1	TRBJ1-2	TGCGCCAGCAGCTCTCCGCCGCGACTGTCATGGTACACCTTC	CASSSPPRLSWYTF
.	.	TRBV27	TRBJ2-1	TGTGCCAGCAGCAACACGGGAACAGGGAATGAGCAGTTCTTC	CASSNTGTGNEQFF
.	.	TRBV24-1	TRBJ2-1	TGTGCCACCAGTGACGCTCGACTGAATCAATACAATGAGCAGTTCTTC	CATSDARLNQYNEQFF
few	.	TRBV19	TRBJ2-1	TGTGCCACCGGTATTCTGCGCAATGAGCAGTTCTTC	CATGILRNEQFF
few	.	TRBV5-5	TRBJ2-3	TGTGCCAGCAGCCCGGAGGGTCGGGGGGCTAGCGTTACAGATACGCAGTATTTT	CASSPEGRGASVTDTQYF
.	TRBD1	TRBV7-2	TRBJ1-3	TGTGCCAGCAGCTTAGTATCCCCCTGGGACAGCTCTGGAAACACCATATATTTT	CASSLVSPWDSSGNTIYF
.	.	TRBV7-8	TRBJ1-6	TGTGCCAGCAGCTTAGGGGCCGCACAGGTGAATTCACCCCTCCACTTT	CASSLGAAQVNSPLHF
.	.	TRBV28	TRBJ1-4	TGTGCCAGCAGGGAGGGGCGAGTGGATGTTGAAAAACTGTTTTTT	CASREGRVDVEKLFF
many	.	TRBV5-1	TRBJ2-3	TGCGCCAGCAGCTTGGGGGGATTCCCCGATACGCAGTATTTT	CASSLGGFPDTQYF
once	TRBD2	TRBV6-2/TRBV6-3	TRBJ2-7	TGTGCCAGCAGTTACACGCAACCCCGAGCGGGGGGGCCGGACGAGCAGTACTTC	CASSYTQPRAGGPDEQYF
.	.	TRBV29-1	TRBJ1-2	TGCAGCGTTGAAGATCGGGGGGAAGGGGGCTATGGCTACACCTTC	CSVEDRGEGGYGYTF
many	.	TRBV5-1	TRBJ1-1	TGCGCCAGCAGCACATCGGCACATTGGGACACTGAAGCTTTCTTT	CASSTSAHWDTEAFF
few	.	TRBV12-5	TRBJ2-2	TGTGCTAGTGGTCTACAACGCAGGGGCAGAAACACCGGGGAGCTGTTTTTT	CASGLQRRGRNTGELFF
few	.	TRBV5-1	TRBJ2-5	TGCGCCAGCAGCTTGGCCGGTCAGCGAAGAGAGACCCAGTACTTC	CASSLAGQRRETQYF
.	.	TRBV29-1	TRBJ2-5	TGCAGCGTTGAAAGGGGAGCAGGGACCCAGTACTTC	CSVERGAGTQYF
few	.	TRBV27	TRBJ1-1	TGTGCCAGCAGTTTATCTTACCTGGGCGGCACTGAAGCTTTCTTT	CASSLSYLGGTEAFF
.	.	TRBV2	TRBJ2-6	TGTGCCAGCCAGTCCTCTGGGGCCAACGTCCTGACTTTC	CASQSSGANVLTF
.	.	TRBV5-6	TRBJ1-6	TGTGCCAGCAGCTCGCAGGTGAGGGACGATTCACCCCTCCACTTT	CASSSQVRDDSPLHF
.	TRBD1	TRBV24-1	TRBJ2-6	TGTGCCACCAGTGCCTCGACAGGGACTGGGGCCAACGTCCTGACTTTC	CATSASTGTGANVLTF
few	TRBD2	TRBV9	TRBJ2-1	TGTGCCAGCAGCGTAGAAGCGGGAGGATACAATGAGCAGTTCTTC	CASSVEAGGYNEQFF
.	TRBD2	TRBV5-1	TRBJ2-3	TGCGCCAGCAGCTTGGCTACACTAGCGGGAGCTGCAGATACGCAGTATTTT	CASSLATLAGAADTQYF
.	.	TRBV4-3	TRBJ2-2	TGCGCCAGCAGCCAAGGTCTAACCGGGGAGCTGTTTTTT	CASSQGLTGELFF
few	.	TRBV10-3	TRBJ2-3	TGTGCCATCACCGACGGACAGCACAGCACAGATACGCAGTATTTT	CAITDGQHSTDTQYF
.	TRBD2	TRBV5-1	TRBJ2-7	TGCGCCAGCAGCCCCTCGGGAGGGTTTGGCGAGCAGTACTTC	CASSPSGGFGEQYF
few	.	TRBV15	TRBJ1-1	TGTGCCACCAGCAGAGATCTTGTGACAGGCGCAATGAACACTGAAGCTTTCTTT	CATSRDLVTGAMNTEAFF
many	.	TRBV29-1	TRBJ1-3	TGCAGCGTTGATCTTGGAAACACCATATATTTT	CSVDLGNTIYF
.	.	TRBV7-2	TRBJ2-2	TGTGCCAGCAGCTTAGATTCCGGGGGCCCCGGGGAGCTGTTTTTT	CASSLDSGGPGELFF
.	TRBD1	TRBV27	TRBJ1-2	TGTGCCACCAACCCAGGGACAGGGGGCGTCTTCGATGGCTACACCTTC	CATNPGTGGVFDGYTF
many	.	TRBV7-2	TRBJ2-7	TGTGCCAGCAGCTTAGCTCGGGGTGAGCAGTACTTC	CASSLARGEQYF
once	TRBD2	TRBV20-1	TRBJ2-7	TGCAGTGCAAAAGATAGCGGGGGAATTTCCTACGAGCAGTACTTC	CSAKDSGGISYEQYF
.	.	TRBV2	TRBJ1-2	TGTGCCAGCAGGCGGACCTCCACTAACTATAGCTACACCTTC	CASRRTSTNYSYTF
few	TRBD2	TRBV5-1	TRBJ2-1	TGCGCCAGCACCATTGGACTAGCGGGAGAGACTGAGCAGTTCTTC	CASTIGLAGETEQFF